This TCR beta chain derives from a study of cytomegalovirus exposure and HLA in healthy donors. Study outcomes and limitations: Some TCR beta chains (about 180 of them) were listed as cytomegalovirus-associated.

CDR3 length equals 14 residues. V shed 7 bases and J 5 bases; nucleotides not matched to a gene: 7. Germline V gene data show CDR1 as MNHEY and CDR2 as SMNVEV (reference sequence). Assay used: immunoSEQ multiplex PCR; TCRdb lists only in-frame clones, some missing. The repertoire has roughly 67,000 clones, about 89% of them found once; the top ten carry 2.5% to 4%. As for this clone: Its matching antigen is unknown.

The chain is built from TRBV27 and TRBJ1-1; TRBD1 matches 10 bases. The TCR originated in a man aged 18 to 29 in good health and CMV-seronegative. The sample consisted of PBMCs. CDR3: CASNPRTGGTEAFF. The CDR3 DNA reads TGTGCCAGCAATCCGCGGACAGGGGGAACTGAAGCTTTCTTT.